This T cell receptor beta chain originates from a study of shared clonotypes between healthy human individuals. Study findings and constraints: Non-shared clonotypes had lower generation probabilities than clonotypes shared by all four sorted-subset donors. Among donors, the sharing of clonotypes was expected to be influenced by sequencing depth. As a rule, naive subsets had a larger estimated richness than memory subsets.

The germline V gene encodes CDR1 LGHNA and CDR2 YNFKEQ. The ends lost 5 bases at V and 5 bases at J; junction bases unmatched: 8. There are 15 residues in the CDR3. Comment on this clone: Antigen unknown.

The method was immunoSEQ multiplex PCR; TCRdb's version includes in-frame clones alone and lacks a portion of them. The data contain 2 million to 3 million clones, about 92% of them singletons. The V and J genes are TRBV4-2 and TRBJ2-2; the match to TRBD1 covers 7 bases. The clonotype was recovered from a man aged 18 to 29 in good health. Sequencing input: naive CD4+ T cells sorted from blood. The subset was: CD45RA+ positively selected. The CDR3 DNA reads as TGTGCCAGCAGCTTGGGGGACAGACCAACCGGGGAGCTGTTTTTT. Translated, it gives CASSLGDRPTGELFF.